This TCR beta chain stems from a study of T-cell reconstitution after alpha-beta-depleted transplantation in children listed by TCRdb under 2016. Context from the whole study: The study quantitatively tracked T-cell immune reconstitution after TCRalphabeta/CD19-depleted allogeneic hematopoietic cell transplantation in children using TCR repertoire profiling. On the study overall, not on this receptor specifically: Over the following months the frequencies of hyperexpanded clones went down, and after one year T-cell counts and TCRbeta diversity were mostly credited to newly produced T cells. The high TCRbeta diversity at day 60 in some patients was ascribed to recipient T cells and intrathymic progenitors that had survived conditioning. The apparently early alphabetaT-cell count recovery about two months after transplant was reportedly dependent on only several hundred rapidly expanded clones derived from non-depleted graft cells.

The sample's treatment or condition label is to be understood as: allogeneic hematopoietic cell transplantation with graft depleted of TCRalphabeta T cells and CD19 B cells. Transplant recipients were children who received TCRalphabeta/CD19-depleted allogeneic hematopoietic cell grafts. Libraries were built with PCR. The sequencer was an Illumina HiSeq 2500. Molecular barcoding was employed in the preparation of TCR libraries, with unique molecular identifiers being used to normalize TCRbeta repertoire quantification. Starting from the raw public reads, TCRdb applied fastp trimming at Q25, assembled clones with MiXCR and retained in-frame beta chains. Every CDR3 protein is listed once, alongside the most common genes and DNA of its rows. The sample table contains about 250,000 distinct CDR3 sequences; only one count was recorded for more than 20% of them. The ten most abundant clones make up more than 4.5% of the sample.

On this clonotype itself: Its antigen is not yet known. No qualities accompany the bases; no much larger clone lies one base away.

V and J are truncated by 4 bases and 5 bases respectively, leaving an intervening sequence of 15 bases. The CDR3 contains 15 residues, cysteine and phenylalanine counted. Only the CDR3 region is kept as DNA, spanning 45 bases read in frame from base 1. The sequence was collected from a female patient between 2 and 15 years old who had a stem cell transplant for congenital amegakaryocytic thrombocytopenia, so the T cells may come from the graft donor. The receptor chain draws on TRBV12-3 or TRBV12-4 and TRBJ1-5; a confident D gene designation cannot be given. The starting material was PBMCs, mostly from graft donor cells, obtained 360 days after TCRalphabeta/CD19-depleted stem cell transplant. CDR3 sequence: CASSSALPVHQPQHF. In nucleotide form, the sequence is TGTGCCAGCAGTTCCGCCCTACCGGTTCATCAGCCCCAGCATTTT.